Below, 25 T cell receptor beta chains from the same sample are listed, as sequenced in a study of blood T cell repertoires in COVID-19. Generated by immunoSEQ multiplex PCR, the TCRdb table keeps only in-frame clones and is missing some. The sample lists under 300,000 clones, 70% to 90% seen once, with 2.5% to 3.5% in the top ten. Source material: peripheral blood. These receptors were taken from a woman younger than 45 with active or convalescent COVID-19.

The rearrangement links TRBV7-2 to TRBJ2-2, with D possibly TRBD2 on 6 matching bases. This CDR3 is 16 amino acids long. Germline-derived CDR1 and CDR2 are SGHTA and FQGNSA. Trimming pared 0 bases from V and 3 bases from J, leaving 11 bases between. The CDR3 protein is CASSLAAGHDTGELFF. The CDR3 region has the DNA TGTGCCAGCAGCTTAGCGGCGGGGCACGACACCGGGGAGCTGTTTTTT. The variable domain in full, completed from reference TRBV7-2 and TRBJ2-2, reads GAGVSQSPSNKVTEKGKDVELRCDPISGHTALYWYRQSLGQGLEFLIYFQGNSAPDKSGLPSDRFSAERTGGSVSTLTIQRTQQEDSAVYLCASSLAAGHDTGELFFGEGSRLTVL.

The V call is TRBV6-2 or TRBV6-3, the J call TRBJ2-7; TRBD1 matches 10 bases. This CDR3 has 16 residues. Trimming cost V 1 base and J 3 bases; bases outside gene matches: 6. Germline values: CDR1 MNHEY, CDR2 SVGEGT. The CDR3 here is CASSYYRDRGDYEQYF. CDR3 DNA sequence: TGTGCCAGCAGTTACTACCGGGACAGGGGAGACTACGAGCAGTACTTC.

V usage is TRBV11-3 and J usage is TRBJ1-1; 8 nucleotides line up with TRBD1. Germline V lookup: CDR1 SGHNT, CDR2 YENEEA. The CDR3 runs to 15 residues. V shed 1 base and J 3 bases; nucleotides not matched to a gene: 4. The CDR3 spells CASSLAGGVDTEAFF. In DNA, the CDR3 is TGTGCCAGCAGCTTAGCAGGGGGCGTTGACACTGAAGCTTTCTTT.

This clone was seen only once. V and J are TRBV5-1 and TRBJ2-1; D may be TRBD2 (5 bases). Germline V gene data show CDR1 as SGHRS and CDR2 as YFSETQ. V gave up 0 bases and J gave up 0 bases, with 22 bases separating them. The CDR3 has 20 amino acids. The CDR3 loop reads CASSLDGWRRKVTSYNEQFF. Here the CDR3 DNA reads TGCGCCAGCAGCTTGGACGGCTGGAGGAGGAAGGTGACCTCCTACAATGAGCAGTTCTTC. The whole variable domain, filled in from reference TRBV5-1 and TRBJ2-1, reads KAGVTQTPRYLIKTRGQQVTLSCSPISGHRSVSWYQQTPGQGLQFLFEYFSETQRNKGNFPGRFSGRQFSNSRSEMNVSTLELGDSALYLCASSLDGWRRKVTSYNEQFFGPGTRLTVL.

The V gene is TRBV27, the J gene TRBJ2-7, with TRBD2 identical over 11 bases. The CDR3 runs 13 residues. After removal of 6 bases from V and 2 bases from J, the junction contained 0 bases not matched to a gene. Germline lookup yields CDR1 MNHEY and CDR2 SMNVEV (reference sequence). Here the CDR3 DNA reads TGTGCCAGCAGACTAGCGGGGGCCTACGAGCAGTACTTC. Translating gives CASRLAGAYEQYF.

This clone appeared a few times. V gene TRBV19 combines with J gene TRBJ1-4; perhaps TRBD1 as D (5 bases). Germline assignment: CDR1 LNHDA and CDR2 SQIVND (reference sequence). V was trimmed by 5 bases and J by 0 bases, leaving 10 bases between them. The CDR3 sequence is 15 residues long. Here the CDR3 reads CASSAGGATNEKLFF. CDR3 nucleotides: TGTGCCAGTAGTGCCGGAGGGGCAACTAATGAAAAACTGTTTTTT.

The chain recombines TRBV5-6 with TRBJ2-7; D might be TRBD2 (5 bases). CDR1 is SGHDT and CDR2 is YYEEEE in the germline V gene. V lost 4 bases, J lost 6 bases, and 11 bases lay in between. This CDR3 has 12 residues. CDR3 DNA: TGTGCCAGCAGCCAAACTAGATCCGAGCAGTACTTC. Protein product: CASSQTRSEQYF.

The gene calls are TRBV6-5 and TRBJ2-2; 8 bases map to TRBD2. Germline values: CDR1 MNHEY, CDR2 SVGAGI. J gave up 0 bases and V 10 bases, and 1 base lay outside the gene matches. CDR3 length equals 13 residues. The CDR3 DNA reads as TGTGCCACGGGGGGGGCGAACACCGGGGAGCTGTTTTTT. This sequence encodes CATGGANTGELFF.

This chain connects TRBV30 to TRBJ2-5; D may be TRBD1 (5 bases). V shed 3 bases and J shed 3 bases, with 17 bases lying between them. Germline CDR1 reads GTSNPN; CDR2 reads SVGIG (reference sequence). The CDR3 consists of 15 residues. CDR3 coding DNA: TGTGCCTGGAGCTCCCCGAGACAGTCGAAAGAGACCCAGTACTTC. Translated: CAWSSPRQSKETQYF. The variable domain in full, with the rest retrieved from reference TRBV30 and TRBJ2-5, is SQTIHQWPATLVQPVGSPLSLECTVEGTSNPNLYWYRQAAGRGLQLLFYSVGIGQISSEVPQNLSASRPQDRQFILSSKKLLLSDSGFYLCAWSSPRQSKETQYFGPGTRLLVL.

This chain joins TRBV6-5 and TRBJ2-4, with 8 positions matching TRBD2. The length of the CDR3 is 14 residues. The V and J ends lost 6 bases and 6 bases, in that order; junction bases with no gene match: 7. Per germline, CDR1 MNHEY and CDR2 SVGAGI. The CDR3 region is CASRLAGGTNIQYF. Here the CDR3 DNA reads TGTGCCAGCAGGTTGGCGGGGGGAACAAACATTCAGTACTTC.

This clone was detected only once. The chain is built from TRBV7-8 and TRBJ1-2, with no clear D. Germline V gives CDR1 SGHVS, CDR2 FQNEAQ. The CDR3 is 16 amino acids. The V gene lost 2 bases and the J gene lost 7 bases, with 20 bases spanning the gap. This chain's CDR3 is CASSLSAAAWSTGYTF. CDR3 coding DNA: TGTGCCAGCAGCTTATCCGCGGCAGCCTGGTCCACTGGCTACACCTTC.

The CDR3 coding sequence is TGTGCCAGCAGTCCCAGGGGGAGTGGTGAAGCTTTCTTT. This gives the protein CASSPRGSGEAFF. The genes are TRBV27 and TRBJ1-1, with 7 bases aligning to TRBD1. CDR3 length equals 13 residues. Germline V lookup: CDR1 MNHEY, CDR2 SMNVEV (reference sequence). V was pared by 5 bases and J by 7 bases, with 7 bases of the junction left unmatched.

This clone was found once. This chain joins TRBV27 and TRBJ2-1; the match to TRBD1 covers 7 bases. The CDR3 has 16 residues. Germline V gene sequence: CDR1 MNHEY, CDR2 SMNVEV (reference sequence). V lost 5 bases, J lost 3 bases, and 10 bases stayed unmatched. Here the CDR3 reads CASSATGMVYYNEQFF. The CDR3, as DNA: TGTGCCAGCAGTGCGACAGGGATGGTCTACTACAATGAGCAGTTCTTC.

CDR3 coding DNA: TGTGCCAGCAGCCCTAGGGGCTACACCTTC. This codes for CASSPRGYTF. This chain connects TRBV7-2 to TRBJ1-2; D not certain. This CDR3 is 10 amino acids long. V lost 5 bases and J lost 8, with 6 bases in between. Germline CDR1 SGHTA, CDR2 FQGNSA.

V usage is TRBV2 and J usage is TRBJ1-1, with 8 bases aligning to TRBD1. The germline gives CDR1 SNHLY, CDR2 FYNNEI. This CDR3 comprises 13 residues. V was clipped by 5 bases and J by 3 bases; unmatched bases: 2. The CDR3 sequence is CASSNRGDTEAFF. Written as DNA, the CDR3 is TGTGCCAGCAGTAACAGGGGGGACACTGAAGCTTTCTTT.

The chain recombines TRBV29-1 with TRBJ1-2; D gene uncertain. Deletions cut 2 bases from V and 7 bases from J, with 8 bases between. This CDR3 is built from 11 residues. Germline loops: CDR1 SQVTM, CDR2 ANQGSEA. In DNA form, the CDR3 reads TGCAGCGTTGAACTCCGGGTTGGCTACACCTTC. Its protein is CSVELRVGYTF.

This chain connects TRBV28 to TRBJ1-5; D call uncertain. Per germline, CDR1 MDHEN and CDR2 SYDVKM. There are 15 residues in the CDR3. The ends were cut back, 3 bases at V and 0 bases at J, with 9 bases in the middle. This chain's CDR3 is CASSFTLNSNQPQHF. CDR3 in DNA: TGTGCCAGCAGTTTTACTCTGAATAGCAATCAGCCCCAGCATTTT. Full variable domain (outside the CDR3, taken from reference TRBV28 and TRBJ1-5): DVKVTQSSRYLVKRTGEKVFLECVQDMDHENMFWYRQDPGLGLRLIYFSYDVKMKEKGDIPEGYSVSREKKERFSLILESASTNQTSMYLCASSFTLNSNQPQHFGDGTRLSIL.

This clone was detected once. The rearrangement joins TRBV11-3 to TRBJ2-1, with TRBD1 identical over 7 bases. This CDR3 has 15 amino acids. Germline loops: CDR1 SGHNT, CDR2 YENEEA. Germline trimming cut 5 bases from V and 8 bases from J; bases unmatched to any gene: 12. CDR3 in DNA: TGTGCCAGCAGCCCCGGGACAGAGGTCAGGGATGAGCAGTTCTTC. Translated, it gives CASSPGTEVRDEQFF.

The chain couples TRBV5-1 to TRBJ2-1; no reliable D call. This CDR3 is built from 16 residues. Germline CDR1 and CDR2: SGHRS and YFSETQ. Trimming cost V 1 base and J 0 bases, with 11 bases left between them. CDR3 sequence: CASSLTLTSSYNEQFF. CDR3 bases: TGCGCCAGCAGCTTGACTTTAACGAGCTCCTACAATGAGCAGTTCTTC.

The V call is TRBV19, the J call TRBJ1-1; the D is unclear. This CDR3 region has 12 residues. Germline V CDR1 and CDR2: LNHDA, SQIVND (reference sequence). The germline V and J ends were trimmed by 3 bases and 7 bases, with 9 bases remaining between them. Here the CDR3 reads CASSIVESEAFF. The CDR3 DNA is TGTGCCAGTAGTATTGTCGAGAGTGAAGCTTTCTTT.

The V call is TRBV9, the J call TRBJ2-5; D gene uncertain. The CDR3 is 9 amino acids. V dropped 7 bases and J dropped 14 bases, with 12 bases sitting between them. Germline loops: CDR1 SGDLS, CDR2 YYNGEE. CDR3 sequence: CASQALHYF. The DNA for the CDR3 is TGTGCCAGCCAGGCACTTCATTACTTC. Variable domain in full (rest from reference TRBV9 and TRBJ2-5): DSGVTQTPKHLITATGQRVTLRCSPRSGDLSVYWYQQSLDQGLQFLIQYYNGEERAKGNILERFSAQQFPDLHSELNLSSLELGDSALYFCASQALHYFGPGTRLLVL.

The chain carries TRBV11-3 and TRBJ2-3; 9 bases agree with TRBD2. Germline V gene sequence: CDR1 SGHNT, CDR2 YENEEA. V dropped 1 base and J dropped 5; count of bases not matched to a gene: 10. This CDR3 region has 17 residues. The CDR3 reads CASSLAFGGGAEDTQYF. CDR3 sequence (DNA): TGTGCCAGCAGCTTAGCATTCGGCGGGGGGGCAGAAGATACGCAGTATTTT. Filled out from reference TRBV11-3 and TRBJ2-3, the complete variable domain reads EAGVVQSPRYKIIEKKQPVAFWCNPISGHNTLYWYLQNLGQGPELLIRYENEEAVDDSQLPKDRFSAERLKGVDSTLKIQPAELGDSAVYLCASSLAFGGGAEDTQYFGPGTRLTVL.

The genes are TRBV6-6 and TRBJ1-6; 7 nucleotides agree with TRBD1. There are 13 residues in the CDR3. The J segment lost 6 bases and the V segment lost 6 bases, leaving 2 bases of the junction unmatched. Germline V lookup: CDR1 MNHNY, CDR2 SVGAGI (reference sequence). CDR3: CASRRDSNSPLHF. DNA of the CDR3: TGTGCCAGCAGACGGGACAGTAATTCACCCCTCCACTTT.

The chain combines TRBV9 with TRBJ2-7; TRBD2 is a possible D gene (6 bases). The CDR3 consists of 15 residues. Trimming took 0 bases from V and 3 from J, leaving 13 bases between them. Germline values: CDR1 SGDLS, CDR2 YYNGEE. CDR3 nucleotides: TGTGCCAGCAGCGTAGCGGGGGACCCCATCTACGAGCAGTACTTC. Protein sequence: CASSVAGDPIYEQYF.

V and J are TRBV28 and TRBJ1-5; D call uncertain. There are 13 residues in the CDR3. In germline, CDR1 is MDHEN, CDR2 SYDVKM. The germline V and J ends were trimmed by 4 bases and 7 bases, with 11 bases remaining between them. This chain's CDR3 is CASSSGPIQPQHF. In DNA, the CDR3 is TGTGCCAGCAGTTCGGGTCCTATCCAGCCCCAGCATTTT.